This T cell receptor beta chain was found in a study of blood T cell repertoires in COVID-19. At the level of the study: COVID-19 samples, acute and convalescent, were from the United States, Italy and Spain. In each case, the material was cDNA or gDNA derived from T cells, B-cell-depleted T cells, or PBMCs.

Assay: immunoSEQ multiplex PCR; the TCRdb copy retains only in-frame clones and omits some. The top ten hold about 10% of the sample, which has under 400,000 clones, around 87% seen once. CDR3 size: 14 residues. V trimming: 1 base; J trimming: 4 bases; junction bases outside the gene matches: 3. Germline loops: CDR1 SGHAT, CDR2 FQNNGV. Enrolment of Seattle patients took place during active infection, and they were followed longitudinally. The receptor's source is a woman aged 25 to 39 with COVID-19, enrolled during active disease. The chain employs TRBV11-2 and TRBJ1-2; 7 nucleotides line up with TRBD1. Sequencing was performed on peripheral blood. For the CDR3, the DNA is TGTGCCAGCAGCTTAGGCGGGACAGTCTATGGCTACACCTTC. Its translation: CASSLGGTVYGYTF.